This T cell receptor (beta chain) appears in the sequencing data of a study of blood T cell repertoires in COVID-19. Participants had their cohort set by participant-reported clinical history. Two negative PCRs, clearance, or symptom resolution characterized the recovered Cohort 3 donors. In the original processing: Reference gene primer amplification yielded estimated nucleated cell counts. The repertoire was sequenced with immunoSEQ multiplex PCR; TCRdb's copy has only in-frame clones and lacks some. The V and J calls and clone size are taken from that table; D and trimming were inferred from the DNA. The sample lists roughly 400,000 clones, roughly 88% seen once, with 0.55% to 0.75% in the top ten. CDR3 length: 16 amino acids. V dropped 5 bases and J dropped 3; count of bases not matched to a gene: 11. Germline values: CDR1 LNHNV, CDR2 YYDKDF (reference sequence).

This sequence originates from a man younger than 35 who had recovered from COVID-19. The V call is TRBV15, the J call TRBJ2-7, with 9 bases matching TRBD1. The sample taken for sequencing was PBMCs or T cells enriched from blood (not recorded which). The CDR3: CATSRPRDRADYEQYF. DNA of the CDR3: TGTGCCACCAGCCGACCGAGGGACAGGGCAGACTACGAGCAGTACTTC.